This T cell receptor (beta chain) was captured in a study of control samples from healthy donors and cancer patients. The CDR3 runs 13 residues. Losses at the gene ends were 6 bases for V and 3 bases for J; bases not matched to a gene: 5. CDR1 is SGHVS, CDR2 FQNEAQ, per germline. The table came from immunoSEQ multiplex PCR; TCRdb's copy has only in-frame clones and leaves some out. In the table there are about 120,000 clones, about 91% of which are singletons. The TCR comes from a man aged 35 to 55 in good health. This chain uses TRBV7-8 with TRBJ2-7; TRBD1 matches at 7 bases. The sample taken for sequencing was blood. CDR3 protein: CASSQGVVYEQYF. In nucleotides, the CDR3 is TGTGCCAGCAGTCAGGGGGTCGTCTACGAGCAGTACTTC.